Listed below are T cell receptor beta chains from one sample, sequenced in a study of cytomegalovirus exposure and HLA in healthy donors. Generated by immunoSEQ multiplex PCR, the TCRdb table keeps only in-frame clones and is missing some. The sample lists more than 95,000 clones, about 90% occurring once. Sequencing was performed on PBMCs. These receptors were taken from a woman aged 18-29 years in good health and CMV-seronegative. CDR3s include the opening cysteine and the closing phenylalanine or tryptophan. A D gene is named only where the DNA matches it firmly. Not every row has a clone size; where given, it reads once, few, many or a size class.

CASSLALGTGDTEAFF,TGTGCCAGCAGCTTGGCCCTCGGGACAGGGGACACTGAAGCTTTCTTT,TRBJ1-1,-,TRBV5-4,TRBD1
CASSMSGTKLNEQFF,TGTGCCAGCAGCATGAGTGGGACTAAGCTTAATGAGCAGTTCTTC,TRBJ2-1,many,TRBV7-2,TRBD2
CASSYSGRPYEQYF,TGTGCCAGCAGCTATAGCGGGAGGCCTTACGAGCAGTACTTC,TRBJ2-7,-,TRBV7-9,TRBD2
CASSYSTDYNEQFF,TGTGCCAGCAGTTACTCGACAGATTACAATGAGCAGTTCTTC,TRBJ2-1,-,TRBV6-6,-
CASSPPGDTEAFF,TGTGCCAGCTCACCACCCGGGGACACTGAAGCTTTCTTT,TRBJ1-1,-,TRBV18,-
CASSTLVGSYNEQFF,TGTGCCAGCAGCACACTAGTCGGCTCCTACAATGAGCAGTTCTTC,TRBJ2-1,once,TRBV27,-
CAWSRPGTGSQPQHF,TGTGCCTGGAGTCGACCCGGGACAGGGAGTCAGCCCCAGCATTTT,TRBJ1-5,-,TRBV30,TRBD1
CASSAGLVGTYNEQFF,TGTGCCAGCAGTGCTGGACTAGTTGGCACCTACAATGAGCAGTTCTTC,TRBJ2-1,-,TRBV6-1,TRBD2
CATHRAGDGELFF,TGTGCCACCCATAGGGCGGGCGACGGGGAGCTGTTTTTT,TRBJ2-2,-,TRBV15,-
CASLGQGNRNQPQHF,TGTGCCAGCCTCGGACAGGGGAATCGCAATCAGCCCCAGCATTTT,TRBJ1-5,few,TRBV2,TRBD1
CASSLSGGAEETQYF,TGTGCCAGCAGCCTTAGCGGGGGGGCCGAGGAGACCCAGTACTTC,TRBJ2-5,-,TRBV6-4,TRBD2
CASSQDAGGRTDTQYF,TGTGCCAGCAGCCAAGATGCCGGGGGACGCACAGATACGCAGTATTTT,TRBJ2-3,-,TRBV4-2,-
CASSSGQGSADTQYF,TGCGCCAGCAGTTCCGGACAGGGGTCCGCAGATACGCAGTATTTT,TRBJ2-3,-,TRBV4-3,TRBD1